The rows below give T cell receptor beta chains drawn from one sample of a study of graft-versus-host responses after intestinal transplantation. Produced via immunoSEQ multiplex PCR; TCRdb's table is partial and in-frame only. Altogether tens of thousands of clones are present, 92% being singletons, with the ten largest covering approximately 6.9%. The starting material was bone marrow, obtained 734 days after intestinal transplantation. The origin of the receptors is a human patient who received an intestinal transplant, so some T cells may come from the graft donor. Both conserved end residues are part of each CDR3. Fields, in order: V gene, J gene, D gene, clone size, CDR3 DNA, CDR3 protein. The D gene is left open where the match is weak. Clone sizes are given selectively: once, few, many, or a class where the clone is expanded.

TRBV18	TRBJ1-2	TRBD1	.	TGTGCCAGCTCACCTGAGGACAGGGCAGGCTATGGCTACACCTTC	CASSPEDRAGYGYTF
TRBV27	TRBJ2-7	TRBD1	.	TGTGCCAGCAGTTTATCGAAGGACAGGCGCTACGAGCAGTACTTC	CASSLSKDRRYEQYF
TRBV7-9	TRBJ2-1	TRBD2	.	TGTGCCAGCAGGACAGCGGGAGGAGGTAATGAGCAGTTCTTC	CASRTAGGGNEQFF
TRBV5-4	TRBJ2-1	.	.	TGTGCCAGCAGCTTGGAGGGACCCGAGTACAATGAGCAGTTCTTC	CASSLEGPEYNEQFF
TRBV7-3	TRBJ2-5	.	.	TGTGCCAGCAGCTTGATGGGGCTAGCTGAAGAGACCCAGTACTTC	CASSLMGLAEETQYF
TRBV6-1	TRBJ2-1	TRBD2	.	TGTGCCAGCAGTGCCCGAACTAGCGGTTGGATCAATGAGCAGTTCTTC	CASSARTSGWINEQFF
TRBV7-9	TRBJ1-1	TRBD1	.	TGTGCCAGCAGCAACCCCCCCACAGGGGGCACTGAAGCTTTCTTT	CASSNPPTGGTEAFF
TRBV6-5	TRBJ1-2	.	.	TGTGCCAGCAGTTATGTGGGGGGCTATGGCTACACCTTC	CASSYVGGYGYTF
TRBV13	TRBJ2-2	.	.	TGTGCCAGCAGCTTAGGCGTTACCTTTAAGTCCGGGGAGCTGTTTTTT	CASSLGVTFKSGELFF
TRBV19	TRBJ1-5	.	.	TGTGCCACCACCCCAAGGGCCCAGCCCCAGCATTTT	CATTPRAQPQHF
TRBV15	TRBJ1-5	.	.	TGTGCCACCAGCAGAGGAGGGGGTGTGTATCAGCCCCAGCATTTT	CATSRGGGVYQPQHF
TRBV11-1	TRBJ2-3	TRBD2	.	TGTGCCAGCAGCCCCCGCAGCGGGGGGGCAGATACGCAGTATTTT	CASSPRSGGADTQYF
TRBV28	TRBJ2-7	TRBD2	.	TGTGCCAGCAGTTTCCCTTCTAGCGGGTACGAGCAGTACTTC	CASSFPSSGYEQYF
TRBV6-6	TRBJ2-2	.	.	TGTGCCAGCACCAAGGGGGGGCACACCGGGGAGCTGTTTTTT	CASTKGGHTGELFF
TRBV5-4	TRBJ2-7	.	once	TGTGCCAGCAGCTCTGAAGAGTCCCCCCCCGAGCAGTACTTC	CASSSEESPPEQYF
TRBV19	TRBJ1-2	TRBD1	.	TGTGCCAGTCGGCCCGTGGACAGGGGGCATGGCTACACCTTC	CASRPVDRGHGYTF
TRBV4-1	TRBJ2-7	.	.	TGCGCCAGCAGCCAAGATCTCGGCTACGAGCAGTACTTC	CASSQDLGYEQYF
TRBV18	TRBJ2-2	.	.	TGTGCCAGCTCACCGGACCCAGCGAACACCGGGGAGCTGTTTTTT	CASSPDPANTGELFF
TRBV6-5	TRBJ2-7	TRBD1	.	TGTGCCAGCAGTTACACAGGGGGGCTTCCCTACGAGCAGTACTTC	CASSYTGGLPYEQYF
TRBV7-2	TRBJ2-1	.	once	TGTGCCAGCAGCCACCGACAGACCCCCTTGAGCTTTCGGGTCAATGAGCAGTTCTTC	CASSHRQTPLSFRVNEQFF
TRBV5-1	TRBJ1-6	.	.	TGCGCCAGCAGCTTGGCCCCTGGGGGCCCGTCCTATAATTCACCCCTCCACTTT	CASSLAPGGPSYNSPLHF
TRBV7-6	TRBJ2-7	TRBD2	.	TGTGCCAGCAGCTTAGACCCCGGGACTAGCGGTGACGACAGCTCCTACGAGCAGTACTTC	CASSLDPGTSGDDSSYEQYF
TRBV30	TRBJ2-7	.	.	TGTGCCTGGAGTGTACGGGGAGGGGGCGGGCGCGAGCAGTACTTC	CAWSVRGGGGREQYF
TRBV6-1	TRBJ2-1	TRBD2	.	TGTGCCAGCAGGGAACCGGGACTAGCGGGGTACAATGAGCAGTTCTTC	CASREPGLAGYNEQFF
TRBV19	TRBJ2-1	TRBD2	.	TGTGCCAGTAGCCTGGGACTAGGGGTATTGGATGAGCAGTTCTTC	CASSLGLGVLDEQFF
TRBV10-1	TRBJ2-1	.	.	TGCGCCAGCAGTGAGAGGCTACTCAATGAGCAGTTCTTC	CASSERLLNEQFF
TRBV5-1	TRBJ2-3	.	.	TGCGCCAGCAGCTTTAGACGGAGTGTGAGTCTCACAGATACGCAGTATTTT	CASSFRRSVSLTDTQYF
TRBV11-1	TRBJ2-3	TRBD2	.	TGTGCCAGCAGCATACGCGTGACGGGACTAGCAGGAGATACGCAGTATTTT	CASSIRVTGLAGDTQYF
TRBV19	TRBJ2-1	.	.	TGTGCCAGTAGTATACGGGCTAGCTCCTACAATGAGCAGTTCTTC	CASSIRASSYNEQFF
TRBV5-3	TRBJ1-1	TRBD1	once	TGTGCCACCAGCCGACAGGGACGCGCTGAAGCTTTCTTT	CATSRQGRAEAFF
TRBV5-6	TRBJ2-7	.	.	TGTGCCAGCAGCAGAGAACACGAGCAGTACTTC	CASSREHEQYF
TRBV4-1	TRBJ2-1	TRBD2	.	TGCGCCAGCAGCCAAGTGGAGCGGGGGGGAATAAATGAGCAGTTCTTC	CASSQVERGGINEQFF
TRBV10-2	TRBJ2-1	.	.	TGCGCCAGCAGTGATCGCCTCGATCCATTCTACAATGAGCAGTTCTTC	CASSDRLDPFYNEQFF
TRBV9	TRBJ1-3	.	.	TGTGCCAGCAGCAAGCGCTACGACAGGCGGTCTGGAAACACCATATATTTT	CASSKRYDRRSGNTIYF
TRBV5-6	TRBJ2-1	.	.	TGTGCCAGCAGCCCCCAGGGGACTGCTGTCTCCTACAATGAGCAGTTCTTC	CASSPQGTAVSYNEQFF
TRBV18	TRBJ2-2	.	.	TGTGCCAGCTCACCGGATTCGGGACAGAACACCGGGGAGCTGTTTTTT	CASSPDSGQNTGELFF
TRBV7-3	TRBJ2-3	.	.	TGTGCCAGCAGCTTAGGATCTGGCGGATACACAGATACGCAGTATTTT	CASSLGSGGYTDTQYF
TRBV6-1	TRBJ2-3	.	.	TGTGCCAGCAGTGTAAGGGGTCGTGATACGCAGTATTTT	CASSVRGRDTQYF
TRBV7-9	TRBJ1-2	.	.	TGTGCCAGCAGCCCCAGGCTCAACTATGGCTACACCTTC	CASSPRLNYGYTF
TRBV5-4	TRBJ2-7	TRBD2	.	TGTGCCAGCAGCTTCATAGCGGGGGGGCCCGACGAGCAGTACTTC	CASSFIAGGPDEQYF
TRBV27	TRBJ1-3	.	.	TGTGCCAGCAGTTCGATAAGCGACTCTGGAAACACCATATATTTT	CASSSISDSGNTIYF
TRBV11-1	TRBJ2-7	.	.	TGTGCCAGCAGCGTACAAGGAGGGGAGGAGCAGTACTTC	CASSVQGGEEQYF
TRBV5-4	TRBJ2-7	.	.	TGTGCCAGCAGTTGGGGCTACGAGCAGTACTTC	CASSWGYEQYF
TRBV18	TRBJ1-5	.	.	TGTGCCAGCTCACCAGAAGGGAATAGCAATCAGCCCCAGCATTTT	CASSPEGNSNQPQHF
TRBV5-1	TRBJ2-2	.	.	TGCGCCAGCAGCCCCGGGACAACGAACACCGGGGAGCTGTTTTTT	CASSPGTTNTGELFF
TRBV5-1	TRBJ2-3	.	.	TGCGCCAGCAGCTTGGAGTGGCAGGGGACAGATACGCAGTATTTT	CASSLEWQGTDTQYF
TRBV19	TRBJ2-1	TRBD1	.	TGTGCCAGTAGTATGGTCACAGGGGGCCTCAATGAGCAGTTCTTC	CASSMVTGGLNEQFF
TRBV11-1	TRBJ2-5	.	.	TGTGCCAGCAGCTTAGTTTACCAGGCCCTTGAGACCCAGTACTTC	CASSLVYQALETQYF
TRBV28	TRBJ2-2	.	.	TGTGCCAGCACCACTGGGCGGGGTTTGGGGGAGCTGTTTTTT	CASTTGRGLGELFF
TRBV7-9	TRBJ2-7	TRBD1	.	TGTGCCAGCAGCGCGGACAGGGACGAGCAGTACTTC	CASSADRDEQYF